The entry that follows covers one T cell receptor (beta chain) sequence. These data belong to a study of cytomegalovirus exposure and HLA in healthy donors. The primer mix had 60 Vbeta and 13 Jbeta primers. In the source study's methods: Some 11 million of the 80 million or so unique TCR beta chains counted in a later analysis were shared. TCRdb's table, derived via immunoSEQ multiplex PCR, lists solely in-frame clones and lacks some. V and J calls plus clone size are reproduced from that table; the DNA served to infer D and trimming. The table includes over 200,000 clones, approximately 90% detected once. Sample: PBMCs. The TCR originated in a woman aged 18-29 years in good health and CMV-seronegative.

The DNA of the CDR3 is TGTGCCTGGACGGGCGGACTAATCCGTCTACACAATGAGCAGTTCTTC. Residues: CAWTGGLIRLHNEQFF. The chain recombines TRBV30 with TRBJ2-1; D may be TRBD2 (6 bases). The germline V gene has CDR1 GTSNPN and CDR2 SVGIG (reference sequence). Trimming shortened V by 4 bases and J by 5 bases, and 21 bases separated the two germline ends. CDR3 length: 16 amino acids.